This TCR beta chain was documented in a study of OX40 agonist ivuxolimab in advanced cancers. Across the whole study: Eligibility admitted prior anti-PD-1, anti-PD-L1 or anti-CTLA-4 therapy; around 42% had some.

For this clone: Its specificity is unknown.

Study conclusions and caveats: Averaged across samples, CD8+ T cells carried more expanded clones than CD4+ did. Relatively little clonal expansion, among the lowest observed, appeared in partial responders at 0.1-3.0 mg/kg. With doses of 0.1 to 3.0 mg/kg, CD4+ and CD8+ blood T cells had undergone clonal expansion by week 6.

The data were produced by immunoSEQ multiplex PCR, yet TCRdb's version contains in-frame clones alone and is incomplete. The table lists 100,000 or so clones, about nine tenths of them singletons. Germline V gene lookup returns CDR1 SGHTA and CDR2 FQGTGA. The CDR3 runs to 16 residues. Unmatched junction bases numbered 12, after V lost 4 bases and J lost 7 bases. Specimen: CD4+ or CD8+ T cells sorted from blood, collected in a trial of the OX40 agonist ivuxolimab. This TCR was sampled from an adult with an advanced solid tumor such as melanoma, head and neck, liver or kidney cancer. The chain is built from TRBV7-3 and TRBJ1-4, with 7 bases matching TRBD1. The CDR3 sequence is CASSSRGRGSAEKLFF. DNA of the CDR3: TGTGCCAGCAGCTCTAGAGGCAGGGGGAGCGCTGAAAAACTGTTTTTT.